This TCR beta chain derives from a study of CD8+ T cells in alopecia areata. Across the whole study: Among treated patients, oral tofacitinib was administered at 5 to 10 mg twice daily. Findings and limits, study-wide: Relative to normal scalp, lesional scalp, especially alopecia totalis/universalis, showed higher clonality.

cDNA serving as the sequencing template came from extracted, reverse transcribed RNA. The assay was immunoSEQ multiplex PCR, and TCRdb's table has in-frame clones only and misses some. The sample lists 100,000 to 150,000 clones; 49% were seen once. A note on this clone: Its specificity is not known.

The CDR3 is 15 amino acids. The V gene's germline CDR1 is SGHVS and CDR2 FQNEAQ. V was trimmed by 4 bases and J by 7 bases, leaving 17 bases between them. This clonotype originated in a human donor with alopecia areata. Here the sequenced sample was CD8+ T cells sorted from blood, taken at week 0. V gene TRBV7-8 combines with J gene TRBJ1-5; tentative D call: TRBD1 (6 bases). CDR3 amino acids: CASSSWAGAGQPQHF. The CDR3 DNA reads TGTGCCAGCAGCTCTTGGGCGGGGGCCGGGCAGCCCCAGCATTTT.